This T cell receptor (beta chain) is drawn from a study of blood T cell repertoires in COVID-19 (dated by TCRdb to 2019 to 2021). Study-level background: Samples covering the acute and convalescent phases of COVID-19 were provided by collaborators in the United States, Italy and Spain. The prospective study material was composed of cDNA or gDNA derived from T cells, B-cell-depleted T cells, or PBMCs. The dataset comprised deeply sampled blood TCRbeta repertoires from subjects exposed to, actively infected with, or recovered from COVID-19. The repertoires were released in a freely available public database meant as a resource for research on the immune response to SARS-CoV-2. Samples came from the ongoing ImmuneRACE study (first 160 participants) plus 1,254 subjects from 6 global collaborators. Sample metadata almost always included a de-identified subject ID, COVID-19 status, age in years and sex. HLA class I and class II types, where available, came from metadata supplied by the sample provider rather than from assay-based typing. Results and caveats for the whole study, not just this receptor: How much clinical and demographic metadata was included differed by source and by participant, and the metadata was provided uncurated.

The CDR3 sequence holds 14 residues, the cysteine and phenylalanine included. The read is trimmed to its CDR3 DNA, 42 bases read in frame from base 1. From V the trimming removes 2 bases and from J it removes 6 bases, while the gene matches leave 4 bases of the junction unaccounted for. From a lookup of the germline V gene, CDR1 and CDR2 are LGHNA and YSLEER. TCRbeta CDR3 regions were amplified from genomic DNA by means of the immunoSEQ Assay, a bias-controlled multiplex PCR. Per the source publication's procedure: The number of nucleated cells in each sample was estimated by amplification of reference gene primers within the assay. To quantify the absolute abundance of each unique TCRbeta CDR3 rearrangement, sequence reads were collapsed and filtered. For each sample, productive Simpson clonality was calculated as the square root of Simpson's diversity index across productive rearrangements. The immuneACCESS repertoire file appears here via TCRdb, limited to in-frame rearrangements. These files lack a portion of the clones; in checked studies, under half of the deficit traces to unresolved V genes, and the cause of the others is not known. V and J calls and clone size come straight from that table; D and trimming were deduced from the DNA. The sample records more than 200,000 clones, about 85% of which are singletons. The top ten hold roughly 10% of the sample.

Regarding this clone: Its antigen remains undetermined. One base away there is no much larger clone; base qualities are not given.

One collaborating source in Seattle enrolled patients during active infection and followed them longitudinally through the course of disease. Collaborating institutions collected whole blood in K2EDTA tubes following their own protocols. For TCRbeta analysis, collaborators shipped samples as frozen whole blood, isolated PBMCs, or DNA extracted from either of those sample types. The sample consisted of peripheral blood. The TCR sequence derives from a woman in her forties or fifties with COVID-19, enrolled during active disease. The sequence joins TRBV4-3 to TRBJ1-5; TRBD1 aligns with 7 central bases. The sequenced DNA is TGCGCCAGCAGCCAAAGACAGGGCCCTCAGCCCCAGCATTTT. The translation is CASSQRQGPQPQHF.